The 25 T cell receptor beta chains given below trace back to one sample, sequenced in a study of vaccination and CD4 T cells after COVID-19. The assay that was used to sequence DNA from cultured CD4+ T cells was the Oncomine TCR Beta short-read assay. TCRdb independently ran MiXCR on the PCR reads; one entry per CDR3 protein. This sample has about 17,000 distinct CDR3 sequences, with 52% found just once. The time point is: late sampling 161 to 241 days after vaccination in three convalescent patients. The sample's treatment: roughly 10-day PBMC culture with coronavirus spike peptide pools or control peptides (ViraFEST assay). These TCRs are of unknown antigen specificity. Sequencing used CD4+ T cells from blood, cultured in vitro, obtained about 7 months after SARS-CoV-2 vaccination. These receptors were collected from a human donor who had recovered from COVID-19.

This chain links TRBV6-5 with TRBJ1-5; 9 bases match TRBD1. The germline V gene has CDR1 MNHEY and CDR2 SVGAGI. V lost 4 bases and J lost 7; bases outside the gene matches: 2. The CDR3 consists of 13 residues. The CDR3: CASSSGTGQPQHF. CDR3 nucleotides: TGTGCCAGCAGTTCCGGGACAGGGCAGCCCCAGCATTTT.

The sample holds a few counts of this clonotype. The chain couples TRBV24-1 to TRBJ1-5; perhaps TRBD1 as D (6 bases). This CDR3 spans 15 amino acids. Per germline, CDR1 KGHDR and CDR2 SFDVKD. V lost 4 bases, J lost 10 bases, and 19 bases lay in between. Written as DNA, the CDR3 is TGTGCCACCAGTGACGCCGGACAGCCTAATGGCCCCCAGCATTTT. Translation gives CATSDAGQPNGPQHF.

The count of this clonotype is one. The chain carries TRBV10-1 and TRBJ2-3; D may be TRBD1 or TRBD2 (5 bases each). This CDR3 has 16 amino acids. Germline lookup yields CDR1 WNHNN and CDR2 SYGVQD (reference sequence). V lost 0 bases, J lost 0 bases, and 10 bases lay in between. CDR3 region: CASSESGRTSTDTQYF. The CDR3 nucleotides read TGCGCCAGCAGTGAGTCGGGGCGGACTAGCACAGATACGCAGTATTTT.

CDR3 residues: CATSDTGTSGRYTDTQYF. DNA for the CDR3: TGTGCCACCAGTGATACCGGGACTAGCGGGAGGTACACAGATACGCAGTATTTT. The chain is built from TRBV24-1 and TRBJ2-3; 15 bases are shared with TRBD2. CDR3 length: 18 residues. V was clipped by 3 bases and J by 2 bases; unmatched bases: 5. Germline assignment: CDR1 KGHDR and CDR2 SFDVKD.

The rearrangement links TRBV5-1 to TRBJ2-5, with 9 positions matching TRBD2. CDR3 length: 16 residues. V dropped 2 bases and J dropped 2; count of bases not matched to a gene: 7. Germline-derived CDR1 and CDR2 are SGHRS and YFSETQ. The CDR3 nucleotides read TGCGCCAGCAGCTTTAGGCCGACTAGCGGTCAAGAGACCCAGTACTTC. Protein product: CASSFRPTSGQETQYF.

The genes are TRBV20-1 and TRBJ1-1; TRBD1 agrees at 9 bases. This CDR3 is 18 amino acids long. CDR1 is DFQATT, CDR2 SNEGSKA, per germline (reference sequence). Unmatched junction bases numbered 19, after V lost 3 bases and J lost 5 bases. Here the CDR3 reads CSARISPGTGRGWTEAFF. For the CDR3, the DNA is TGCAGTGCTAGGATTAGTCCCGGGACAGGGCGCGGTTGGACTGAAGCTTTCTTT.

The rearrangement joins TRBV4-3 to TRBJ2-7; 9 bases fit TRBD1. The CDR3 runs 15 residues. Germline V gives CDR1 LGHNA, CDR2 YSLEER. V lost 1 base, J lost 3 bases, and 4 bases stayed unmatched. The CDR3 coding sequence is TGCGCCAGCAGCCAAGGGACAGGGGACTTCTACGAGCAGTACTTC. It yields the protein CASSQGTGDFYEQYF.

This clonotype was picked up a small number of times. CDR3 amino acids: CSARDRFRGGGYTF. DNA for the CDR3: TGCAGTGCTAGAGATCGTTTCAGGGGGGGCGGCTACACCTTC. The chain has TRBV20-1 and TRBJ1-2, with TRBD1 matching 7 bases. Losses at the gene ends were 0 bases for V and 8 bases for J; bases not matched to a gene: 9. There are 14 residues in the CDR3. The V gene's germline CDR1 is DFQATT and CDR2 SNEGSKA (reference sequence).

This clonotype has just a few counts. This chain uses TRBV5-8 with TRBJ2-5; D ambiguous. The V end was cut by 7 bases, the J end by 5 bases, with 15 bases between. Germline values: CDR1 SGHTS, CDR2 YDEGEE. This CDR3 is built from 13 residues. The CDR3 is CASWSFLRETQYF. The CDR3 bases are TGTGCCAGCTGGTCCTTCCTCAGGGAGACCCAGTACTTC. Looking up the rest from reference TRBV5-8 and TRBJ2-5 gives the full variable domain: EAGVTQSPTHLIKTRGQQATLRCSPISGHTSVYWYQQALGLGLQFLLWYDEGEERNRGNFPPRFSGRQFPNYSSELNVNALELEDSALYLCASWSFLRETQYFGPGTRLLVL.

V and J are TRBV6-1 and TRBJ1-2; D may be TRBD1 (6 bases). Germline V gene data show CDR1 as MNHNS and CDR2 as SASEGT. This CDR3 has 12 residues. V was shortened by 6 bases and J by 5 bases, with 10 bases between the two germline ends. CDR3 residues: CASRTTGYGYTF. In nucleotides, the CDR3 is TGTGCCAGCAGAACGACAGGATATGGCTACACCTTC.

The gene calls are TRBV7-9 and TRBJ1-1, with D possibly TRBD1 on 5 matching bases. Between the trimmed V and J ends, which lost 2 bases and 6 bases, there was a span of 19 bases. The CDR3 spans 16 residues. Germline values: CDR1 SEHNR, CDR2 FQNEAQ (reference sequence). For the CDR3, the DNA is TGTGCCAGCAGCTTATTTTCCCCAGGGTTGATATCTGAAGCTTTCTTT. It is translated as CASSLFSPGLISEAFF.

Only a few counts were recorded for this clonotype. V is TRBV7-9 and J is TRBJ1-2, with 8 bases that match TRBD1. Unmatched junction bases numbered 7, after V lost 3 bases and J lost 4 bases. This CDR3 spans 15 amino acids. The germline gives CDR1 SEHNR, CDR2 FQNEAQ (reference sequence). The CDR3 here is CASSFRQGRTYGYTF. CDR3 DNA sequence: TGTGCCAGCAGCTTCAGACAGGGGCGGACCTATGGCTACACCTTC.

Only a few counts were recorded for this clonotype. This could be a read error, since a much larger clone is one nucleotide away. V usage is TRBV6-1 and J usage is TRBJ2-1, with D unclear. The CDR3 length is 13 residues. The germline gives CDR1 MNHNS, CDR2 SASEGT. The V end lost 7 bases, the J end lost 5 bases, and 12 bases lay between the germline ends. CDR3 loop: CASNSMNHNEQFF. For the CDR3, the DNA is TGTGCCAGCAACTCTATGAACCACAATGAGCAGTTCTTC.

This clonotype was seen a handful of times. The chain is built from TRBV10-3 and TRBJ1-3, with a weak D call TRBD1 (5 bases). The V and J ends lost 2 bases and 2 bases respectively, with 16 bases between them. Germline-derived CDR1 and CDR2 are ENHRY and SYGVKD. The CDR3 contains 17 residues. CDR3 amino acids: CAISEHSPGAAGNTIYF. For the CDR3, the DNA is TGTGCCATCAGTGAGCACTCACCTGGGGCGGCTGGAAACACCATATATTTT.

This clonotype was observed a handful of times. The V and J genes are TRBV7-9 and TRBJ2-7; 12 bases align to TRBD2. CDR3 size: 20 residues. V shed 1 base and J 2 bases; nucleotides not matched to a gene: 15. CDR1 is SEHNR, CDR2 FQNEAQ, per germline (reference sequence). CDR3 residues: CASSLVTASGRVGPTYEQYF. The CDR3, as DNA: TGTGCCAGCAGCTTAGTGACGGCTAGCGGGAGGGTCGGACCAACCTACGAGCAGTACTTC.

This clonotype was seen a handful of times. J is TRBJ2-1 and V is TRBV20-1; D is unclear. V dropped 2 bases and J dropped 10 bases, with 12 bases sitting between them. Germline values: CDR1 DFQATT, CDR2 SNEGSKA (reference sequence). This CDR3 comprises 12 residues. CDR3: CSARSPIPEQFF. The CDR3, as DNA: TGCAGTGCTAGATCCCCAATACCCGAGCAGTTCTTC.

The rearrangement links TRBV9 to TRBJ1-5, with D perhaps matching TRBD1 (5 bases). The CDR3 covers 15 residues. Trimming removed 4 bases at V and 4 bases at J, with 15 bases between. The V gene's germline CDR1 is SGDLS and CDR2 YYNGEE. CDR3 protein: CASSRTGTANQPQHF. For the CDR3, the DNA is TGTGCCAGCAGCAGAACCGGGACGGCAAATCAGCCCCAGCATTTT.

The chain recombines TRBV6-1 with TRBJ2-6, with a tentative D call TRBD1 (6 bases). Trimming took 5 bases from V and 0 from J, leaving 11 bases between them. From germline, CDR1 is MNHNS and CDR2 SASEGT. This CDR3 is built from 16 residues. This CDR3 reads CASSNTGTSGANVLTF. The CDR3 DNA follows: TGTGCCAGCAGTAACACAGGGACCTCTGGGGCCAACGTCCTGACTTTC.

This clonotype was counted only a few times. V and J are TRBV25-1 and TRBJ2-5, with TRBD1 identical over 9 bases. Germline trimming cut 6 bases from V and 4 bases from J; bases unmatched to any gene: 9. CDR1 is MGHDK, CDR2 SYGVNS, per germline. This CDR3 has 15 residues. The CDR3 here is CASSRLGQGSETQYF. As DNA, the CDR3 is TGTGCCAGCAGCCGATTAGGACAGGGGTCAGAGACCCAGTACTTC.

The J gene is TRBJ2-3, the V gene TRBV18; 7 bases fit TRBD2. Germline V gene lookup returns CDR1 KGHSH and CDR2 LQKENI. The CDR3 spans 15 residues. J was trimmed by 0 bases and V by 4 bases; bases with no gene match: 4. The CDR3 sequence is CASSHSGISTDTQYF. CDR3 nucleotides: TGTGCCAGCTCACACAGCGGGATTAGCACAGATACGCAGTATTTT.

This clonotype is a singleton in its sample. Here the CDR3 DNA reads TGCGCCAGCAGCTTGGCCAATGGGGCAGATACGCAGTATTTT. Translation gives CASSLANGADTQYF. This sequence joins TRBV5-1 and TRBJ2-3; D not certain. In germline, CDR1 is SGHRS, CDR2 YFSETQ. The V end lost 0 bases, the J end lost 4 bases, and 9 bases lay between the germline ends. The CDR3 has 14 residues.

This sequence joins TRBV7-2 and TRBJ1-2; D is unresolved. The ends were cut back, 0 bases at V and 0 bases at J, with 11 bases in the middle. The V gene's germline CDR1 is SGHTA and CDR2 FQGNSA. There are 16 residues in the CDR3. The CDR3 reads CASSLAGGTTNYGYTF. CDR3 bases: TGTGCCAGCAGCTTAGCAGGCGGTACCACTAACTATGGCTACACCTTC.

The CDR3 nucleotides read TGTGCCAGCAGTTTCCCCCCGGGGGGAGGGCCCTGGAATGAGCAGTTCTTC. This codes for CASSFPPGGGPWNEQFF. The genes are TRBV12-3 or TRBV12-4 and TRBJ2-1; 7 nucleotides agree with TRBD2. Trimming took 3 bases from V and 7 from J; bases not matched to a gene: 15. The CDR3 length is 17 residues.

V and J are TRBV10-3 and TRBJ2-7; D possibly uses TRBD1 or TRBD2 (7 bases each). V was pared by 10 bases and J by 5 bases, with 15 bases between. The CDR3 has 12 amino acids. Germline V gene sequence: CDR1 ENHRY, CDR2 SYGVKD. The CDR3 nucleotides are TGTGCCACCAGACAGGGAGGGGACGAGCAGTACTTC. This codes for CATRQGGDEQYF.

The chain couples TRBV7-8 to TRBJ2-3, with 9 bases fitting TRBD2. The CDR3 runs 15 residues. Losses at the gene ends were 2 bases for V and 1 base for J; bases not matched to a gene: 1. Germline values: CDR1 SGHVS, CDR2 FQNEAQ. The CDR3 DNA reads TGTGCCAGCAGCTTATGGACTAGCGGCACAGATACGCAGTATTTT. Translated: CASSLWTSGTDTQYF.